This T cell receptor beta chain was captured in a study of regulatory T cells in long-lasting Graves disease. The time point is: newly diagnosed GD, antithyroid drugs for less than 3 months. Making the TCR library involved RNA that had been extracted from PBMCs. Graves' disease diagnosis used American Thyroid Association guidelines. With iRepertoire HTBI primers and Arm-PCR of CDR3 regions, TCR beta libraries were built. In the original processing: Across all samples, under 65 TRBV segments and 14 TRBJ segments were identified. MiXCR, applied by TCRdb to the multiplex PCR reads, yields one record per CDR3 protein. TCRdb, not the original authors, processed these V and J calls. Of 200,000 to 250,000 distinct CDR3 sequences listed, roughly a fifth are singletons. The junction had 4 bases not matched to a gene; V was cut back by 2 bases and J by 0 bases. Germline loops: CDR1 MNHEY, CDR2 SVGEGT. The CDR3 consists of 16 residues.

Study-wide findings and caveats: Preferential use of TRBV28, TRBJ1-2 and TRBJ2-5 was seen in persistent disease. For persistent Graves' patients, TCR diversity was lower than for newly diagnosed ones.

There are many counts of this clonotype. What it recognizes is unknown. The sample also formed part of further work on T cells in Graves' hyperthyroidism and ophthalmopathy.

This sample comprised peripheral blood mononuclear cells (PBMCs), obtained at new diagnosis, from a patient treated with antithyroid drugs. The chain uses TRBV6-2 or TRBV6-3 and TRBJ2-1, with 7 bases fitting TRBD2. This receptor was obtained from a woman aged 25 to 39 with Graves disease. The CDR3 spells CASSYRSGVSYNEQFF. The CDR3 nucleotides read TGTGCCAGCAGTTACAGGAGCGGGGTCTCCTACAATGAGCAGTTCTTC.